This passage covers 26 T cell receptor beta chains from one sample sequenced in a study of blood T cells in healthy people across ages. With a J-beta primer mix and a sample-barcoded 5' primer, a second PCR ran 7 to 11 cycles. TCRdb reprocessed the 5' RACE reads via MiXCR and lists one record per CDR3 protein. This repertoire shows 600,000 to 650,000 distinct CDR3 sequences, roughly 50% found once; its top ten account for 30% to 40%. Sequenced: blood. Source of these receptors: a man aged 55 to 70 in good health.

The chain has TRBV10-3 and TRBJ2-1, with 14 bases that match TRBD2. With V trimmed by 7 bases and J by 8 bases, 1 base remained unmatched. The germline V gene has CDR1 ENHRY and CDR2 SYGVKD. This CDR3 contains 13 residues. CDR3 sequence: CAIMTSGGDEQFF. The CDR3 DNA reads as TGTGCCATCATGACTAGCGGGGGGGATGAGCAGTTCTTC.

This clonotype was seen a few times. This chain connects TRBV2 to TRBJ2-1; TRBD1 or TRBD2 may be the D gene (5 bases each). The CDR3 has 14 amino acids. CDR1 is SNHLY and CDR2 is FYNNEI in the germline V gene. Trimming cost V 3 bases and J 2 bases, with 8 bases left between them. CDR3 sequence reads: CASSERGAYNEQFF. Written as DNA, the CDR3 is TGTGCCAGCAGTGAGAGGGGCGCCTACAATGAGCAGTTCTTC.

The J gene is TRBJ2-5, the V gene TRBV10-3; D call uncertain. The CDR3 is 14 residues long. V dropped 5 bases and J dropped 1 base, with 11 bases sitting between them. The germline CDR1 and CDR2 sequences are ENHRY and SYGVKD. The CDR3 spells CAISPTASQETQYF. CDR3 coding DNA: TGTGCCATCAGTCCTACAGCTTCCCAAGAGACCCAGTACTTC.

V gene TRBV25-1 combines with J gene TRBJ1-6, with 7 bases matching TRBD1. The CDR3 totals 14 residues. Germline CDR1 reads MGHDK; CDR2 reads SYGVNS. V lost 2 bases to trimming and J lost 10 bases; unmatched junction nucleotides: 5. CDR3 protein: CASSEGTVTSPLHF. The CDR3 nucleotides read TGTGCCAGCAGTGAAGGGACAGTCACGTCACCCCTCCACTTT.

The chain employs TRBV4-2 and TRBJ2-1; a possible D gene is TRBD2 (7 bases). The V end lost 4 bases, the J end lost 5 bases, and 12 bases lay between the germline ends. Germline CDR1 is LGHNA and CDR2 is YNFKEQ. The CDR3 has 14 residues. In DNA form, the CDR3 reads TGTGCCAGCAGCCGAGGGGGGGGGAACAATGAGCAGTTCTTC. It specifies CASSRGGGNNEQFF.

This clonotype has more than one count but fewer than ten. This chain links TRBV6-5 with TRBJ1-1, with TRBD1 as a possible D gene (5 bases). The CDR3 is made up of 11 amino acids. Trimming shortened V by 5 bases and J by 5 bases, and 6 bases separated the two germline ends. Per germline, CDR1 MNHEY and CDR2 SVGAGI. CDR3 sequence: CASSRQTEAFF. The DNA of the CDR3 is TGTGCCAGCAGTCGACAGACTGAAGCTTTCTTT.

There are a few counts of this clonotype. CDR3 region: CASSEQTGNLYGYTF. The CDR3 bases are TGTGCCAGCAGTGAACAGACAGGAAACCTCTATGGCTACACCTTC. This chain joins TRBV2 and TRBJ1-2; D is possibly TRBD1 (6 bases). V shed 2 bases and J shed 4 bases, with 14 bases lying between them. The germline gives CDR1 SNHLY, CDR2 FYNNEI. CDR3 size: 15 residues.

The chain is built from TRBV27 and TRBJ2-7, with 10 bases that match TRBD1. The end of the DNA fits TRBJ2-5 better, so the J call may be wrong. Germline CDR1 is MNHEY and CDR2 is SMNVEV (reference sequence). CDR3 length: 15 residues. The DNA for the CDR3 is TGTGCCAGCAGTGGACAGGGGGTGCTACAAGAGACCCAGTACTTC. Protein product: CASSGQGVLQETQYF.

The chain uses TRBV29-1 and TRBJ2-7; TRBD2 matches 8 bases. Losses at the gene ends were 4 bases for V and 7 bases for J; bases not matched to a gene: 9. The CDR3 spans 13 residues. The germline CDR1 and CDR2 sequences are SQVTM and ANQGSEA. In DNA form, the CDR3 reads TGCAGCGTTGTAGCGGGGCGGCTTAGTGAGCAGTACTTC. It encodes CSVVAGRLSEQYF.

This clonotype was seen a few times. The J gene is TRBJ2-1, the V gene TRBV7-9; 9 bases map to TRBD2. Germline lookup yields CDR1 SEHNR and CDR2 FQNEAQ (reference sequence). This CDR3 comprises 15 residues. V lost 2 bases to trimming and J lost 6 bases; unmatched junction nucleotides: 5. Here the CDR3 reads CASSLQAGGTNEQFF. The CDR3 bases are TGTGCCAGCAGCTTACAAGCGGGGGGCACCAATGAGCAGTTCTTC.

The chain uses TRBV20-1 and TRBJ2-1; no reliable D call. The CDR3 consists of 11 residues. The V gene's germline CDR1 is DFQATT and CDR2 SNEGSKA (reference sequence). The V end was cut by 3 bases, the J end by 8 bases, with 8 bases between. The CDR3 loop is CSASPWDEQFF. DNA of the CDR3: TGCAGTGCTAGCCCCTGGGATGAGCAGTTCTTC.

V and J are TRBV20-1 and TRBJ2-3; 8 bases fit TRBD1. V was pared by 2 bases and J by 4 bases, with 5 bases of the junction left unmatched. The CDR3 has 14 amino acids. The germline V gene encodes CDR1 DFQATT and CDR2 SNEGSKA (reference sequence). CDR3 amino acids: CSARPGGVADTQYF. Written as DNA, the CDR3 is TGCAGTGCTAGACCAGGGGGCGTCGCAGATACGCAGTATTTT.

The sample holds a few counts of this clonotype. J is TRBJ2-5 and V is TRBV14; a possible D gene is TRBD1 (6 bases). The CDR3 extends over 12 amino acids. CDR1 is SGHDN and CDR2 is FVKESK in the germline V gene. V was shortened by 4 bases and J by 13 bases, with 16 bases between the two germline ends. CDR3 amino acids: CASSPRGYERYF. CDR3 nucleotide sequence: TGTGCCAGCAGCCCCAGGGGATACGAGCGGTACTTC.

Only one count was recorded for this clonotype. This chain links TRBV6-2 or TRBV6-3 with TRBJ1-1; tentatively, D is TRBD1 (5 bases). Per germline, CDR1 MNHEY and CDR2 SVGEGT. This CDR3 is 13 amino acids long. The germline V and J ends were trimmed by 8 bases and 3 bases, with 13 bases remaining between them. This chain's CDR3 is CASGRGGDTEAFF. CDR3 nucleotides: TGTGCCAGCGGACGGGGGGGGGACACTGAAGCTTTCTTT.

This chain joins TRBV6-2 or TRBV6-3 and TRBJ2-7, with unresolved D. The end of the DNA is better explained by TRBJ2-4, so the J call may be wrong. CDR1 and CDR2 (germline): MNHEY, SVGEGT. CDR3 length: 15 amino acids. The CDR3 sequence: CASSRPQDFKNIQYF. The DNA of the CDR3 is TGTGCCAGCAGTAGACCGCAGGATTTCAAAAACATTCAGTACTTC.

The V gene is TRBV2, the J gene TRBJ2-7; D gene uncertain. The CDR3 spans 15 residues. Trimming cost V 6 bases and J 0 bases, with 15 bases left between them. The germline V gene encodes CDR1 SNHLY and CDR2 FYNNEI. CDR3 sequence reads: CASSAVGSSSYEQYF. CDR3 nucleotides: TGTGCCAGCAGCGCAGTGGGCTCAAGCTCCTACGAGCAGTACTTC.

The chain uses TRBV4-1 and TRBJ1-1; D gene uncertain. CDR1 MGHRA and CDR2 YSYEKL come from the germline V gene. V dropped 0 bases and J dropped 8 bases, with 7 bases sitting between them. The CDR3 extends over 12 amino acids. The CDR3 bases are TGCGCCAGCAGCCAAGAAGTAGGGGAAGCTTTCTTT. Translating gives CASSQEVGEAFF.

The chain uses TRBV20-1 and TRBJ2-7, with D perhaps TRBD1 or TRBD2 (5 bases each). Germline assignment: CDR1 DFQATT and CDR2 SNEGSKA (reference sequence). This CDR3 spans 14 amino acids. V lost 3 bases and J 2 bases, leaving 14 bases between the germline ends. In DNA form, the CDR3 reads TGCAGTGCTAGGTCGGGGCCACTCACCTACGAGCAGTACTTC. Translating it yields CSARSGPLTYEQYF.

This clonotype showed up just once. The chain links TRBV20-1 to TRBJ2-3; a weak D match, TRBD2 (5 bases). Trimming removed 6 bases from V and 5 bases from J, with 15 bases in between. The CDR3 is 13 amino acids. The germline gives CDR1 DFQATT, CDR2 SNEGSKA (reference sequence). CDR3 DNA sequence: TGCAGTGCCTCACAGAGGGCTGGAGATACGCAGTATTTT. Protein sequence: CSASQRAGDTQYF.

This clonotype has just a few counts. The CDR3 DNA is TGTGCCAGCAGTTCCAGGGTTCCTGTGGAGACCCAGTACTTC. Residues: CASSSRVPVETQYF. This sequence joins TRBV6-6 and TRBJ2-5, with D tentatively TRBD1 (5 bases). Germline V CDR1 and CDR2: MNHNY, SVGAGI (reference sequence). The CDR3 totals 14 residues. The V and J ends lost 4 bases and 5 bases respectively, with 14 bases between them.

The chain has TRBV5-1 and TRBJ2-2; D remains ambiguous. Per germline, CDR1 SGHRS and CDR2 YFSETQ. The ends were cut back, 1 base at V and 8 bases at J, with 6 bases in the middle. The CDR3 covers 12 residues. CDR3 in DNA: TGCGCCAGCAGCTTGTCTCGAGGGGAGCTGTTTTTT. Its protein product is CASSLSRGELFF.

The sample holds a few counts of this clonotype. The chain joins TRBV5-1 to TRBJ2-5, with D perhaps TRBD1 or TRBD2 (5 bases each). Germline V CDR1 and CDR2: SGHRS, YFSETQ. Trimming took off 3 bases at V and 4 bases at J, with 16 bases between the two ends. The CDR3 is made up of 15 amino acids. The DNA of the CDR3 is TGCGCCAGCAGCTGGGGTTTGGGGGTCGGAGAGACCCAGTACTTC. Translation gives CASSWGLGVGETQYF.

V usage is TRBV6-1 and J usage is TRBJ2-5, with 10 bases fitting TRBD2. Judging by the DNA end, TRBJ2-7 fits better; the J call may be wrong. The length of the CDR3 is 14 residues. Germline V lookup: CDR1 MNHNS, CDR2 SASEGT. The DNA of the CDR3 is TGTGCCAGCAGAGGCAGGACTAGCGGCTACGAGCAGTACTTC. Its protein product is CASRGRTSGYEQYF.

V usage is TRBV5-8 and J usage is TRBJ2-6; D is perhaps TRBD1 (6 bases). CDR3 length: 17 amino acids. Germline CDR1 reads SGHTS; CDR2 reads YDEGEE. Deletions cut 2 bases from V and 0 bases from J, with 12 bases between. The DNA for the CDR3 is TGTGCCAGCAGCTTCAACAGGGACACCTCTGGGGCCAACGTCCTGACTTTC. This sequence encodes CASSFNRDTSGANVLTF.

V usage is TRBV5-6 and J usage is TRBJ2-4; 7 nucleotides align to TRBD1. The junction had 17 bases not matched to a gene; V was cut back by 4 bases and J by 13 bases. The CDR3 runs 15 residues. Looked up from germline, CDR1 is SGHDT and CDR2 is YYEEEE. The CDR3 loop is CASSRSGTVRMEQYF. CDR3 in DNA: TGTGCCAGCAGCCGATCCGGGACAGTACGTATGGAGCAGTACTTC.

The J gene is TRBJ2-7, the V gene TRBV12-3 or TRBV12-4; D gene ambiguous. The CDR3 is 15 residues long. Trimming left V 0 bases short and J 6 bases short, with 15 bases between. CDR3 DNA: TGTGCCAGCAGTTTAGCGCTAGTCGCGGTGCGCGAGCAGTACTTC. It specifies CASSLALVAVREQYF.